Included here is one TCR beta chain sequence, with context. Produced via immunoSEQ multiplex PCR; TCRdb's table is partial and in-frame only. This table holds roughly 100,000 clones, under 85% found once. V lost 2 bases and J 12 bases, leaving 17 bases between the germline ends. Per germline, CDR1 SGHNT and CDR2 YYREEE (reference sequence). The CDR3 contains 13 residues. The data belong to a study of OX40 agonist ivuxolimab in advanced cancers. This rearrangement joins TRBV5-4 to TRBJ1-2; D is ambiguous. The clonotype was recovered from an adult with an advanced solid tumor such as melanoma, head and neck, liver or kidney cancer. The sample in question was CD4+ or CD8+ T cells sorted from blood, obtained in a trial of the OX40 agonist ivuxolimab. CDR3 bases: TGTGCCAGCAGCTTAAGAGAAGGGCTGGGAAACACCTTC. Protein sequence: CASSLREGLGNTF. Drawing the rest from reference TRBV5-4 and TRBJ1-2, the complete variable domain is ETGVTQSPTHLIKTRGQQVTLRCSSQSGHNTVSWYQQALGQGPQFIFQYYREEENGRGNFPPRFSGLQFPNYSSELNVNALELDDSALYLCASSLREGLGNTFGSGTRLTVV.